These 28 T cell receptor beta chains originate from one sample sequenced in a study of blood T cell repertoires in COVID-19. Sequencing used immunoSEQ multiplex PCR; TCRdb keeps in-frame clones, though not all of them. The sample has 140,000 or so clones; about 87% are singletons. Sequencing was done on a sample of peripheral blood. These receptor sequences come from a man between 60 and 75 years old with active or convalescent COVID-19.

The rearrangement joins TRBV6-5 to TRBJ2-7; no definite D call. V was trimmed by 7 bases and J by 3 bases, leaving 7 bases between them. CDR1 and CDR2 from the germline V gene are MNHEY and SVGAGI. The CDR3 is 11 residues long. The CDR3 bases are TGTGCCAGCACACACAACTACGAGCAGTACTTC. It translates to CASTHNYEQYF.

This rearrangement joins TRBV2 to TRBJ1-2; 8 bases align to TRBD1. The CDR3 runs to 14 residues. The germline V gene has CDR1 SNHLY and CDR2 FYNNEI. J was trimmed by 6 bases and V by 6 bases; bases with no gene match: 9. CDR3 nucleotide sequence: TGTGCCAGCAGGGTCCCACAGGGGGTAGATGGCTACACCTTC. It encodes CASRVPQGVDGYTF.

The chain's CDR3 is CAISAKQGGFGEQFF. CDR3 nucleotide sequence: TGTGCCATCAGTGCAAAACAGGGCGGGTTCGGTGAGCAGTTCTTC. J is TRBJ2-1 and V is TRBV10-3; TRBD1 might be the D (6 bases). Germline-derived CDR1 and CDR2 are ENHRY and SYGVKD. V dropped 4 bases and J dropped 9 bases, with 19 bases sitting between them. The CDR3 totals 15 residues.

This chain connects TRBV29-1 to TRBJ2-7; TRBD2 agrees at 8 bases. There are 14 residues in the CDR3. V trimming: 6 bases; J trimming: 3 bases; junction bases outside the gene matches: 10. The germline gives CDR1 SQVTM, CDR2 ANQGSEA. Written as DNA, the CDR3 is TGCAGCGTCTCCGGGGGAAGCGGGAGCTACGAGCAGTACTTC. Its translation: CSVSGGSGSYEQYF.

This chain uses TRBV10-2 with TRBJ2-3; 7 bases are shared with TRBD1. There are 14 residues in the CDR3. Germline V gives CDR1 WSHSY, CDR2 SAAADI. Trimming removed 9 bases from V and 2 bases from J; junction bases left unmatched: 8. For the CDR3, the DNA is TGCGCCAGGACAACCGGGACAGACACAGATACGCAGTATTTT. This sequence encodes CARTTGTDTDTQYF.

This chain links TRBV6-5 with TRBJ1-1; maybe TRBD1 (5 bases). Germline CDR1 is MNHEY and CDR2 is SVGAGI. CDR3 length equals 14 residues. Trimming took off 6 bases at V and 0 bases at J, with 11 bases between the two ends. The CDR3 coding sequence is TGTGCCAGCAGCTATGACAGAATGAACACTGAAGCTTTCTTT. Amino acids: CASSYDRMNTEAFF.

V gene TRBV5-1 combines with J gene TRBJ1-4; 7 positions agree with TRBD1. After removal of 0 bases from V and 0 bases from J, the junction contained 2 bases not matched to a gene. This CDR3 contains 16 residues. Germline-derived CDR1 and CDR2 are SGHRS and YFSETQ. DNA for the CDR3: TGCGCCAGCAGCTTGGCAGGGGGACCAACTAATGAAAAACTGTTTTTT. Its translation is CASSLAGGPTNEKLFF.

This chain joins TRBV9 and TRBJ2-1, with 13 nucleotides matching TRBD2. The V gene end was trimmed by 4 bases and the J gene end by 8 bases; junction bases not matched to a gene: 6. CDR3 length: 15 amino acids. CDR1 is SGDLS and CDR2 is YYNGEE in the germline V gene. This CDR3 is CASSPGTSGIDEQFF. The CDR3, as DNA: TGTGCCAGCAGCCCTGGGACTAGCGGGATCGATGAGCAGTTCTTC.

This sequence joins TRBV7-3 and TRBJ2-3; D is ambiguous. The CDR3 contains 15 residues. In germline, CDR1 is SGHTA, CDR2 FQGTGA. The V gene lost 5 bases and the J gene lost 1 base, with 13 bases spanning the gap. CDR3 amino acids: CASSPGSDRTDTQYF. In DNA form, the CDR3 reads TGTGCCAGCAGCCCAGGCTCCGATCGCACAGATACGCAGTATTTT. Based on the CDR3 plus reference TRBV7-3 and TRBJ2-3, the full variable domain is GAGVSQTPSNKVTEKGKYVELRCDPISGHTALYWYRQSLGQGPEFLIYFQGTGAADDSGLPNDRFFAVRPEGSVSTLKIQRTERGDSAVYLCASSPGSDRTDTQYFGPGTRLTVL.

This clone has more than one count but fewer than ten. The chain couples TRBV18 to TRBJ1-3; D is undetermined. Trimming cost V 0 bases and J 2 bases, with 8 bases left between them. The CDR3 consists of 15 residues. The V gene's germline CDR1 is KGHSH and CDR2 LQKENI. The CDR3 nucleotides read TGTGCCAGCTCACCACCCAGGCCAACTGGAAACACCATATATTTT. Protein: CASSPPRPTGNTIYF.

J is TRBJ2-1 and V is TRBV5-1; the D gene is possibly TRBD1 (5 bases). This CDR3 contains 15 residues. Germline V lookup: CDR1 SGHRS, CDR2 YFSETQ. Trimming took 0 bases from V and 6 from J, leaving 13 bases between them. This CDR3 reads CASSLEGETGNEQFF. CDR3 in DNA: TGCGCCAGCAGCTTGGAAGGGGAAACTGGCAATGAGCAGTTCTTC.

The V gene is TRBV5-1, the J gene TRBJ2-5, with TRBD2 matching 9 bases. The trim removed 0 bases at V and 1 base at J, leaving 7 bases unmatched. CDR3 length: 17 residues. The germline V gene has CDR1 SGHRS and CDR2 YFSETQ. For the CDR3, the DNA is TGCGCCAGCAGCTTGGCCCCTAGCGGGATATCCCAAGAGACCCAGTACTTC. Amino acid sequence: CASSLAPSGISQETQYF.

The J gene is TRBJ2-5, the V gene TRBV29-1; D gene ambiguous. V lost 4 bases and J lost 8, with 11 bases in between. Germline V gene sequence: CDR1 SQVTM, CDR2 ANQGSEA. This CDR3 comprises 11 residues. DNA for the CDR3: TGCAGCGTTGTCCCGTCTAGTACCCAGTACTTC. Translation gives CSVVPSSTQYF.

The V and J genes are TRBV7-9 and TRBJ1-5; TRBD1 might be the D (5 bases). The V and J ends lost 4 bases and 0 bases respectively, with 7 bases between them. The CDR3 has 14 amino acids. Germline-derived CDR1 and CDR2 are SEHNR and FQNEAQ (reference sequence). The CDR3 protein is CASSSTVSNQPQHF. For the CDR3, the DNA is TGTGCCAGCAGCTCGACAGTTAGCAATCAGCCCCAGCATTTT. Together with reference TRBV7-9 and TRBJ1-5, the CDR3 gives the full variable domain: DTGVSQNPRHKITKRGQNVTFRCDPISEHNRLYWYRQTLGQGPEFLTYFQNEAQLEKSRLLSDRFSAERPKGSFSTLEIQRTEQGDSAMYLCASSSTVSNQPQHFGDGTRLSIL.

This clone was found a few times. CDR3 amino acids: CASSEAGGPIGVSANVLTF. CDR3 nucleotides: TGTGCCAGCAGTGAAGCCGGAGGTCCCATCGGGGTCTCGGCCAACGTCCTGACTTTC. The V and J genes are TRBV6-1 and TRBJ2-6, with a tentative D call TRBD2 (5 bases). Trimming stripped 0 bases from V and 6 bases from J, with 21 bases between. This CDR3 is built from 19 residues. CDR1 is MNHNS and CDR2 is SASEGT in the germline V gene.

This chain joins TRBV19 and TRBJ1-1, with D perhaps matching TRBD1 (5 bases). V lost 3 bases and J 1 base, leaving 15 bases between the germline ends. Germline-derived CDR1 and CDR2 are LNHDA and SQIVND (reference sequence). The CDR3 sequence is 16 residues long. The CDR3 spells CASSIPGRPSNTEAFF. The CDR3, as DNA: TGTGCCAGTAGTATCCCAGGGCGCCCGTCGAACACTGAAGCTTTCTTT.

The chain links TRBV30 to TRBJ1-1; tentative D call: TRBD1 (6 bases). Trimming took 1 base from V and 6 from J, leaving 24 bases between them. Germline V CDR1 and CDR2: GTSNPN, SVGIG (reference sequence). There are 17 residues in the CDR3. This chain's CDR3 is CAWSERVVHRAKAEAFF. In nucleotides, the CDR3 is TGTGCCTGGAGTGAACGGGTTGTACACAGGGCGAAGGCTGAAGCTTTCTTT.

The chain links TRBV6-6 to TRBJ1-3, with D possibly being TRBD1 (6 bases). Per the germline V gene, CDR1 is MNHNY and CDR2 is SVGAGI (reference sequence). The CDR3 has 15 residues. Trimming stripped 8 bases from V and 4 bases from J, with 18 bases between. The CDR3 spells CASLPLGTSGNTIYF. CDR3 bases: TGTGCCAGCTTACCACTCGGGACATCAGGAAACACCATATATTTT.

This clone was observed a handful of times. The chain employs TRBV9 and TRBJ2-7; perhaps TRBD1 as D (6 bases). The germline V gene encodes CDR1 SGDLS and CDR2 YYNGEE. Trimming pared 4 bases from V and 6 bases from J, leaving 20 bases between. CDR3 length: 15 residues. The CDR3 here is CASSLGGVGGSEQYF. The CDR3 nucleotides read TGTGCCAGCAGCCTTGGTGGAGTAGGGGGAAGCGAGCAGTACTTC.

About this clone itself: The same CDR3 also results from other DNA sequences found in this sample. CDR3 region: CATSDSALDEQYF. The CDR3 DNA reads as TGTGCCACCAGTGATTCGGCCCTAGACGAGCAGTACTTC. The rearrangement joins TRBV24-1 to TRBJ2-7; D call uncertain. Between the trimmed V and J ends, which lost 2 bases and 5 bases, there was a span of 9 bases. This CDR3 has 13 residues. CDR1 is KGHDR and CDR2 is SFDVKD in the germline V gene.

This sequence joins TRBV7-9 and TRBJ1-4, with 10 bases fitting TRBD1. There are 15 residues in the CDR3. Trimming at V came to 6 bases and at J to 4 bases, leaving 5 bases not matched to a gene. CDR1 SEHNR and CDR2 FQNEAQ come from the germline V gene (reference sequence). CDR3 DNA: TGTGCCAGCAGTCTGGACAGGGGGATTAATGAAAAACTGTTTTTT. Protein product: CASSLDRGINEKLFF.

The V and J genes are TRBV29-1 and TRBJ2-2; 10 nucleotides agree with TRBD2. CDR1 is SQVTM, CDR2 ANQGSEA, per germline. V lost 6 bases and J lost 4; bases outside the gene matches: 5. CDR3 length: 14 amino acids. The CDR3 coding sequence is TGCAGCGTCAAACTAGCGGGGTTCACCGGGGAGCTGTTTTTT. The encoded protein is CSVKLAGFTGELFF.

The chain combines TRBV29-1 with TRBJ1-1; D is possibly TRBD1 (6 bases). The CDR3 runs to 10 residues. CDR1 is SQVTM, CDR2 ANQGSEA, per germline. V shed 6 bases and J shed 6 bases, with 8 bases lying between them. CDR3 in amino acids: CSVTGPEAFF. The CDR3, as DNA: TGCAGCGTAACAGGGCCTGAAGCTTTCTTT.

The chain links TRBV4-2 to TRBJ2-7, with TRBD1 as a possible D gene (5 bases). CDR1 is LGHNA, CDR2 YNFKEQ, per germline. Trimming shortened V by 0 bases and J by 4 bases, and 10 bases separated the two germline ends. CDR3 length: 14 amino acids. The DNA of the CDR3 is TGTGCCAGCAGCCAAGATACAGGTTCTTACGAGCAGTACTTC. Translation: CASSQDTGSYEQYF.

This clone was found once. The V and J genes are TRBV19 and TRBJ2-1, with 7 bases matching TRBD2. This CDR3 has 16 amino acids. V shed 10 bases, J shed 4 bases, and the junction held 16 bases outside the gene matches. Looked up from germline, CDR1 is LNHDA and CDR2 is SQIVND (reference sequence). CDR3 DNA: TGTGCCACTAGAATCTCCCGGGGAGGGAATTACAATGAGCAGTTCTTC. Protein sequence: CATRISRGGNYNEQFF.

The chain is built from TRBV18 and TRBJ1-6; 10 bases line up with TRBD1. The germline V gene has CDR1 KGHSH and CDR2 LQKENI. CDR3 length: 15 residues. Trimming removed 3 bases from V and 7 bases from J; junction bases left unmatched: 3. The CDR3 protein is CASSPQGQGNSPLHF. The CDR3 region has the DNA TGTGCCAGCTCACCCCAGGGACAGGGGAATTCACCCCTCCACTTT.

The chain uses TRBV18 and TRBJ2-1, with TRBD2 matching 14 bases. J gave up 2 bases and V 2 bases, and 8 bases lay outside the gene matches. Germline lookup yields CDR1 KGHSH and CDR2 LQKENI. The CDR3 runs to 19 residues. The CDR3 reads CASSPLGLAGVRAYNEQFF. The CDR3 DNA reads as TGTGCCAGCTCACCATTGGGACTAGCGGGAGTCCGGGCCTACAATGAGCAGTTCTTC.

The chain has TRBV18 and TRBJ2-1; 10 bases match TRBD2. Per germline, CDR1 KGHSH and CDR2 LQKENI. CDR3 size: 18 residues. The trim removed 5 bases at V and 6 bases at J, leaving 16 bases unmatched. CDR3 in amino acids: CASSTAPPRVAGGNEQFF. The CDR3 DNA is TGTGCCAGCTCAACGGCCCCGCCAAGGGTAGCGGGGGGCAATGAGCAGTTCTTC.